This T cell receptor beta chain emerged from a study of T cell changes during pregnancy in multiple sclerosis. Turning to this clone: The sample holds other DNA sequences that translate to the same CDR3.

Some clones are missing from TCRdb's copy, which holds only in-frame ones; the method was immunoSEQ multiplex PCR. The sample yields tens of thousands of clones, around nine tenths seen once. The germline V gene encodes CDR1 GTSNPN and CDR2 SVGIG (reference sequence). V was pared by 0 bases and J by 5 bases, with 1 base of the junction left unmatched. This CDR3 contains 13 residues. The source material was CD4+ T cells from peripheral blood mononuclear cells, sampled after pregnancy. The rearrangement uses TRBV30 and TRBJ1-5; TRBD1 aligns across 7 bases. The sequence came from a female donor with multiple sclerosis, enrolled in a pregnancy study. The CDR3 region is CAWSVTGDQPQHF. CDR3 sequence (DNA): TGTGCCTGGAGTGTTACAGGGGATCAGCCCCAGCATTTT.